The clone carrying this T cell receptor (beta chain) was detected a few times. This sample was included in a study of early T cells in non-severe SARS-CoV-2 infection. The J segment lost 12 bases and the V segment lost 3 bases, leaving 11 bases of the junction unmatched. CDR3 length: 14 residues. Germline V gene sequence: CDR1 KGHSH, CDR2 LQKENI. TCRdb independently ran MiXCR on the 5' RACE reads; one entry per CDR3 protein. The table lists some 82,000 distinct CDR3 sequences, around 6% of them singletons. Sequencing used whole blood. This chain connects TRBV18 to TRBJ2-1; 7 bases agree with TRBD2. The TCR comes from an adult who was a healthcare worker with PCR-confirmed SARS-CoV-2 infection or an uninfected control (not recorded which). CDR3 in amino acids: CASSPSLAGERQFF. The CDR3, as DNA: TGTGCCAGCTCACCCTCCTTGGCGGGAGAGCGGCAGTTCTTC.